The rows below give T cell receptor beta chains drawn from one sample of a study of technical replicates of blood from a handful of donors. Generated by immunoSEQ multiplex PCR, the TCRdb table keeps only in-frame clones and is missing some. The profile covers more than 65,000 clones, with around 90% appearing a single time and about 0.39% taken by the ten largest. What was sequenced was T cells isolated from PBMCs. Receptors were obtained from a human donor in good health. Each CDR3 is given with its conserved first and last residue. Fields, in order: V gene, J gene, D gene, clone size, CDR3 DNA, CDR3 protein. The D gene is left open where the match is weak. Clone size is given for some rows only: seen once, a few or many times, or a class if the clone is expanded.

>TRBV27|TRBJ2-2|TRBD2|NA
TGTGCCAGCAGTTTTGGGCTAGCGGGAGCCGGGGAGCTGTTTTTT
CASSFGLAGAGELFF
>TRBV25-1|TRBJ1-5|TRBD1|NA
TGTGCCAGCAGTGACTGGGACAGGGACGGACAGCCCCAGCATTTT
CASSDWDRDGQPQHF
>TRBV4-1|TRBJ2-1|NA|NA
TGCGCCAGCAGCCAATCTCATCGAGTGGACAATGAGCAGTTCTTC
CASSQSHRVDNEQFF
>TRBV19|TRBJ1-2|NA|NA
TGTGCCAGCGGGATTCCGGGACAATACTATGGCTACACCTTC
CASGIPGQYYGYTF
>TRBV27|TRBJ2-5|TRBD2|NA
TGTGCCAGCAGCCGGTTTAGCGGGAGTCGGGGATCGGAGACCCAGTACTTC
CASSRFSGSRGSETQYF
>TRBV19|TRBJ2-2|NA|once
TGTGCCAGTAGGACAGGTAGAGGGCCCACCGGGGAGCTGTTTTTT
CASRTGRGPTGELFF
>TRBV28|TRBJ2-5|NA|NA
TGTGCCAGCAGTTTAGGAGGGTTCAGGAAAGAGACCCAGTACTTC
CASSLGGFRKETQYF
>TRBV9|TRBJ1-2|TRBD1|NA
TGTGCCAGCAGCGGCCCGGACAGGGTCGACTATGGCTACACCTTC
CASSGPDRVDYGYTF
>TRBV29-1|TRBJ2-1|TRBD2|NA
TGCAGCGTTGAAGAAGGGCGGGAGGGCCTAAATGAGCAGTTCTTC
CSVEEGREGLNEQFF
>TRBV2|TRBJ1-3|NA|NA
TGTGCCAGCAGGGGAGGGGGTGGAAACACCATATATTTT
CASRGGGGNTIYF
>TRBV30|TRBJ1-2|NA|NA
TGTGCCTGGAGTGTCCACAGTTTCTACACCTTC
CAWSVHSFYTF
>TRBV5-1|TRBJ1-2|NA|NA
TGCGCCAGCAGCTTGGCAGCAGAGGAGACCGGAGGCTACACCTTC
CASSLAAEETGGYTF
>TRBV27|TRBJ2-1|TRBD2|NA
TGTGCCAGCAGGACTAGCGGCTACAATGAGCAGTTCTTC
CASRTSGYNEQFF
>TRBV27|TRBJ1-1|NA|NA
TGTGCCAGCAGTTTTGGGTGGGGGGACGACACTGAAGCTTTCTTT
CASSFGWGDDTEAFF
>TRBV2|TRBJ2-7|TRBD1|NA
TGTGCCAGCAAGGGGGACAGCTACGAGCAGTACTTC
CASKGDSYEQYF
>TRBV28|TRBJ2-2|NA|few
TGTGCCAGCAGTTTACCCCCTTATCTAGCGTCCCCGAACACCGGGGAGCTGTTTTTT
CASSLPPYLASPNTGELFF
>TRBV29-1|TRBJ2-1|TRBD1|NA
TGCAGCGTATACAAGACAGGGGGCGGCGAGCAGTTCTTC
CSVYKTGGGEQFF
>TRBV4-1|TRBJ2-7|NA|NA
TGCGCCAGCAGCCCACAGGCCACCTACGAGCAGTACTTC
CASSPQATYEQYF
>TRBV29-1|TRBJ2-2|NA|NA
TGCAGCGTCCGATCCAGGGGCCGCGACACCGGGGAGCTGTTTTTT
CSVRSRGRDTGELFF
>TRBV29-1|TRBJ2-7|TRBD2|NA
TGCAGCGTTGAGTCAAAGCGGGGTCCCTACGAGCAGTACTTC
CSVESKRGPYEQYF
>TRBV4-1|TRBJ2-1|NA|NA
TGCGCCAGCAGCCAAGACACTAGTTCGGTTGAGCAGTTCTTC
CASSQDTSSVEQFF
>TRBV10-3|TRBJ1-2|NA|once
TGTGCCATCAGTGAGTCGAACAGGAAGGCCCATGGCTACACCTTC
CAISESNRKAHGYTF